The clone carrying this T cell receptor (beta chain) was observed a few times. No antigen is known for it. This record comes from a study of T-cell memory formation after mild COVID-19. Study context: The two donors had largely donor-specific TCR clusters. Overall study results and limits: Later expanders leaned CD4+, whereas day 15 to 85 contracting clones were balanced CD4/CD8. Shrinking CD4+ clones resided mostly in CM and EM, and CD8+ ones in EMRA.

Constant-segment-primed 5'RACE gave TCR alpha and TCR beta cDNA libraries with sample barcodes and UMIs. TCRdb recomputed calls from the 5' RACE reads with MiXCR, one row per CDR3 protein. The data show roughly 400,000 distinct CDR3 sequences, with less than 25% seen just once and roughly 8.7% held by the top ten. The sequence was obtained from an adult woman who had mild COVID-19 (a few samples of this study predate the infection). Cell type and time point are not known. The sequencing sample was made of PBMCs or a T cell subset sorted from them (not recorded which).

For the CDR3, the DNA is TGCAGTGCTAGAGATCCGGGGCGGGGAAACAATGAGCAGTTCTTC. Encoded protein: CSARDPGRGNNEQFF. The chain links TRBV20-1 to TRBJ2-1, with TRBD2 as a possible D gene (6 bases). The germline V and J ends were trimmed by 0 bases and 5 bases, with 14 bases remaining between them. Germline loops: CDR1 DFQATT, CDR2 SNEGSKA (reference sequence). The CDR3 has 15 amino acids.